This paragraph covers one T cell receptor (beta chain) sequence. The antigen is not known. The PCR used 60 Vbeta and 13 Jbeta primers. The protocol was immunoSEQ multiplex PCR, while the TCRdb copy is restricted to in-frame clones and leaves out a portion. Of around 170,000 clones listed, approximately 84% are singletons. CDR1 and CDR2 (germline): SNHLY, FYNNEI. This CDR3 comprises 14 residues. V was clipped by 8 bases and J by 7 bases; unmatched bases: 9. The data were obtained in a study of cytomegalovirus exposure and HLA in healthy donors. Study-wide findings and caveats: TCR beta chains numbering some 160 were designated cytomegalovirus-associated. An analysis was carried out at a later point. It showed that HLA-associated TCR beta chains were more clonally expanded than equally common non-associated chains. A later analysis linked a missense DCLRE1C variant to TCR beta V- and J-gene trimming. In vitro experiments confirmed that three CMV-associated chains were specific for CMV antigens.

The clonotype originates from a woman between 50 and 59 years old in good health and CMV-seropositive. The source material was PBMCs. This chain joins TRBV2 and TRBJ1-4; the match to TRBD1 covers 8 bases. This CDR3 reads CASLDGQGLEKLFF. The CDR3 DNA follows: TGTGCCAGCCTGGATGGACAGGGCCTTGAAAAACTGTTTTTT.